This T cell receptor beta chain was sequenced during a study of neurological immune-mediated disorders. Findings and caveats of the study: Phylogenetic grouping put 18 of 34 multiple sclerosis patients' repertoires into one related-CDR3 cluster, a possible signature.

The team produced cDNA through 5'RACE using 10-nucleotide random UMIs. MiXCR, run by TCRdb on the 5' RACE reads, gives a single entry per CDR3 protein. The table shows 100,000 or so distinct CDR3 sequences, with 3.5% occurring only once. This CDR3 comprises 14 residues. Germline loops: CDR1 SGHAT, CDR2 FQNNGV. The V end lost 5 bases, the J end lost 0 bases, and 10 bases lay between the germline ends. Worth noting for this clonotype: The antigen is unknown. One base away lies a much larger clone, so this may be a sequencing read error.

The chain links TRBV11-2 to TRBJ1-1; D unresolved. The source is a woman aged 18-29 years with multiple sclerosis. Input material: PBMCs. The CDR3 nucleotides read TGTGCCAGCAGCAGAACAAGGATGAACACTGAAGCTTTCTTT. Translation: CASSRTRMNTEAFF.